A selection of T cell receptor beta chains follows, all from one sample in a study of siplizumab effects on memory and regulatory T cells. TCRdb's copy holds only in-frame clones and misses some; the assay was immunoSEQ multiplex PCR. The sample lists some 65,000 clones, over 75% occurring once. What was sequenced was Tregs sorted from blood. All receptors derive from a human donor in good health. CDR3s include the opening cysteine and the closing phenylalanine or tryptophan. Each record gives: D gene, clone size, J gene, V gene, CDR3 length, CDR3 DNA, CDR3 protein. D genes are given only for firm matches. Clone size appears in some rows only: once, few, many, or a class for an expanded clone.

>.|.|TRBJ2-1|TRBV4-2|16
TGTGCCAGCAGCCAAGACCGCAGGTCGACTTACAATGAGCAGTTCTTC
CASSQDRRSTYNEQFF
>.|.|TRBJ1-1|TRBV4-2|16
TGTGCCAGCAGCCAAGGGGGCACAGGGATGAACACTGAAGCTTTCTTT
CASSQGGTGMNTEAFF
>TRBD2|.|TRBJ2-1|TRBV28|17
TGTGCCAGCAGTTTGGTACTAGCGGGAGGTCGTTACAATGAGCAGTTCTTC
CASSLVLAGGRYNEQFF
>.|few|TRBJ1-2|TRBV6-1|13
TGTGCCACCTTGGGGCGGCGAGACTATGGCTACACCTTC
CATLGRRDYGYTF
>.|once|TRBJ2-7|TRBV6-6|14
TGTGCCAGCAGCTTCTTAGGGGGAGGGGCCGAGCAGTACTTC
CASSFLGGGAEQYF
>.|.|TRBJ1-3|TRBV30|15
TGTGCCTGGACCCGCGACCCTCTCTCTGGAAACACCATATATTTT
CAWTRDPLSGNTIYF
>.|.|TRBJ2-4|TRBV19|17
TGTGCCAGTAGTATAGAGGGCTCCTCGGTGGCCAAAAACATTCAGTACTTC
CASSIEGSSVAKNIQYF
>.|.|TRBJ1-4|TRBV19|16
TGTGCCAGTAGCCATACCTGGGGGGGACGGAATGAAAAACTGTTTTTT
CASSHTWGGRNEKLFF
>.|.|TRBJ1-1|TRBV2|13
TGTGCCACCCTAATGGAGGCGAACACTGAAGCTTTCTTT
CATLMEANTEAFF
>TRBD1|once|TRBJ1-4|TRBV5-1|14
TGCGCCAGCAGCTGGGGACAGGGTGATGAAAAACTGTTTTTT
CASSWGQGDEKLFF
>.|.|TRBJ2-2|TRBV5-1|15
TGCGCCAGCAGCTTGTCAGGCTCGAACACCGGGGAGCTGTTTTTT
CASSLSGSNTGELFF
>TRBD1|once|TRBJ1-2|TRBV6-6|15
TGTGCCAGCAGTCGACAGGGGGGTGGTAACTATGGCTACACCTTC
CASSRQGGGNYGYTF
>.|.|TRBJ1-2|TRBV11-3|15
TGTGCCAGCAGCTTAATGAGCGGGTCGCGGAGCGGCTACACCTTC
CASSLMSGSRSGYTF
>.|.|TRBJ1-1|TRBV28|14
TGTGCCAGCAGTTTCCGGGCCAGGAACACTGAAGCTTTCTTT
CASSFRARNTEAFF
>TRBD1|.|TRBJ2-2|TRBV28|18
TGTGCCAGCAGTTTACTGGTGGGGACAGGGGGACACACCGGGGAGCTGTTTTTT
CASSLLVGTGGHTGELFF
>.|.|TRBJ1-3|TRBV6-5|14
TGTGCCAGCAGTTACTCGAACGGGGGAAACACCATATATTTT
CASSYSNGGNTIYF
>.|.|TRBJ2-2|TRBV30|12
TGTGCCTGGGCGAGGGGAGGAGGGGAGCTGTTTTTT
CAWARGGGELFF
>.|.|TRBJ1-2|TRBV28|12
TGTGCCAGCAGGACAACTAACTATGGCTACACCTTC
CASRTTNYGYTF
>.|.|TRBJ2-7|TRBV29-1|12
TGCAGCGTTGTCTTCCGAGCCTGGGAGCAGTACTTC
CSVVFRAWEQYF
>TRBD1|.|TRBJ2-1|TRBV7-6|14
TGTGCCAGCAGCTCTTCAGGGGGATCCCATGAGCAGTTCTTC
CASSSSGGSHEQFF
>.|.|TRBJ2-7|TRBV29-1|12
TGCAGCCCTTTCCGGGAGAAATACGAGCAGTACTTC
CSPFREKYEQYF
>TRBD2|.|TRBJ2-1|TRBV19|15
TGTGCCAGTAGTCCGGGACTAGGGGGGGGCGATGAGCAGTTCTTC
CASSPGLGGGDEQFF
>TRBD2|.|TRBJ2-1|TRBV7-8|16
TGTGCCAGCAGCGTCTCCCCGGGACTACCCTACAATGAGCAGTTCTTC
CASSVSPGLPYNEQFF
>.|.|TRBJ2-4|TRBV5-6|17
TGTGCCAGCAGCTTGGAAGGCCTCAGAAAAGCCAAAAACATTCAGTACTTC
CASSLEGLRKAKNIQYF
>.|.|TRBJ2-3|TRBV15|17
TGTGCCACCAGCAGAGGGACACATCCGATGAGCACAGATACGCAGTATTTT
CATSRGTHPMSTDTQYF